This TCR beta chain derives from a study of CD8 T cells in ankylosing spondylitis (dated by TCRdb to between 2016 and 2019). With regard to the full study: The study set out to find disease-linked TCR variants by profiling T cell receptor beta repertoires in ankylosing spondylitis patients and healthy donors. In total, the full study cohort was made up of roughly 110 healthy donors and 25 ankylosing spondylitis patients. Peripheral blood was sampled, and synovial fluid was also collected from ankylosing spondylitis patients. On the study overall, not on this receptor specifically: The disease-linked clones were reported as significantly enriched in matched synovial fluid samples from ankylosing spondylitis patients. The disease-linked clones had a CD8+ phenotype and were found at relatively low frequencies in peripheral blood. Some of the motif variants had been reported before in the synovial fluid and blood of reactive arthritis patients, a finding that suggests common disease-initiation mechanisms. Blood from ankylosing spondylitis patients appeared to be characterized by a TCR beta motif composed of several highly homologous amino acid variants.

At the junction V is shortened by 0 bases and J by 3 bases; bases outside the gene matches: 5. Reading from cysteine to phenylalanine, the CDR3 counts 16 amino acids. Only the CDR3 portion is preserved as DNA: 48 bases, with reading frame beginning at the first base. CDR1 and CDR2, looked up from the germline V gene (reference sequence), are SGHAT and FQDESV. In the case of this clonotype: Its antigen remains undetermined. No base qualities exist here, and no much larger clone lies one base off it.

This sample was sequenced with an Illumina HiSeq 2500. Quantitative 5'-RACE with molecular barcodes was used to prepare TCR beta libraries. In the paper's pipeline: A new computational method, built on a probabilistic model of VDJ rearrangement, was used to identify disease-linked TCR variants. TCRdb's own reprocessing of the public reads used fastp at Q25 and MiXCR and kept productive beta chains. When rows share a CDR3 protein, they turn into one entry using the most common DNA and genes. TCRdb, rather than the study authors, made the V and J calls. The sample table records around 770,000 distinct CDR3 sequences; roughly 10% of these occur just once. The ten top clones hold approximately 0.5% of the sample.

This receptor was obtained from a male donor with ankylosing spondylitis. The chain links TRBV11-1 with TRBJ2-1, with TRBD1 identical over 7 junction bases. The sequenced material came from blood, either unsorted or a sorted T cell fraction (not recorded which). At the DNA level, the sequence is TGTGCCAGCAGCTTAGCTACAGGGGACGGCTACAATGAGCAGTTCTTC. It specifies CASSLATGDGYNEQFF.